The 9 T cell receptor beta chains in this list originate from one sample, sequenced in a study of OX40 agonist ivuxolimab in advanced cancers. TCRdb's table, derived via immunoSEQ multiplex PCR, lists solely in-frame clones and lacks some. The sample carries roughly 80,000 clones, roughly 80% recorded once. The sample was CD4+ or CD8+ T cells sorted from blood, taken in a trial of the OX40 agonist ivuxolimab. The receptors were gathered from an adult with an advanced solid tumor such as melanoma, head and neck, liver or kidney cancer.

V gene TRBV10-3 combines with J gene TRBJ1-6; TRBD1 is a possible D gene (5 bases). The CDR3 runs to 15 residues. The germline V and J ends were trimmed by 11 bases and 9 bases, with 23 bases remaining between them. Germline V gives CDR1 ENHRY, CDR2 SYGVKD. CDR3 amino acids: CASAVEGLPPSPLHF. The CDR3 DNA follows: TGTGCCTCCGCTGTGGAGGGACTACCCCCTTCACCCCTCCACTTT.

The chain employs TRBV7-6 and TRBJ2-2; TRBD2 agrees at 11 bases. Germline V CDR1 and CDR2: SGHVS, FNYEAQ. The J segment lost 4 bases and the V segment lost 3 bases, leaving 4 bases of the junction unmatched. The CDR3 consists of 16 residues. The CDR3 DNA follows: TGTGCCAGCAGCTTGTTAGGGACTAGCGGCACCGGGGAGCTGTTTTTT. Translation gives CASSLLGTSGTGELFF. The full variable domain, rest sourced from reference TRBV7-6 and TRBJ2-2, is GAGVSQSPRYKVTKRGQDVALRCDPISGHVSLYWYRQALGQGPEFLTYFNYEAQQDKSGLPNDRFSAERPEGSISTLTIQRTEQRDSAMYRCASSLLGTSGTGELFFGEGSRLTVL.

This chain joins TRBV28 and TRBJ1-2, with TRBD1 identical over 9 bases. Germline CDR1 and CDR2: MDHEN and SYDVKM. Trimming removed 5 bases from V and 1 base from J; junction bases left unmatched: 8. The CDR3 is 16 residues long. CDR3 protein: CASSLSQGAINYGYTF. CDR3 DNA sequence: TGTGCCAGCAGTCTCTCACAGGGGGCAATTAACTATGGCTACACCTTC.

V and J are TRBV6-5 and TRBJ2-7; D unclear. Trimming left V 6 bases short and J 5 bases short, with 17 bases between. The CDR3 has 14 residues. Germline V gene lookup returns CDR1 MNHEY and CDR2 SVGAGI. For the CDR3, the DNA is TGTGCCAGCAGCACCGGTCTAGGGCACAACGAGCAGTACGTC. Amino acids: CASSTGLGHNEQYV.

The chain links TRBV7-6 to TRBJ1-1; D not certain. CDR1 is SGHVS, CDR2 FNYEAQ, per germline. The CDR3 totals 13 residues. V gave up 3 bases and J gave up 3 bases, with 8 bases separating them. CDR3 region: CASSLNGYTEAFF. CDR3 in DNA: TGTGCCAGCAGCTTGAACGGGTACACTGAAGCTTTCTTT.

The genes are TRBV6-6 and TRBJ2-3; a weak D match, TRBD1 (5 bases). Germline CDR1 and CDR2: MNHNY and SVGAGI (reference sequence). The CDR3 is made up of 12 amino acids. V lost 6 bases and J lost 5, with 9 bases in between. The CDR3 reads CASRQDVDTQYF. For the CDR3, the DNA is TGTGCCAGCAGACAGGACGTAGATACGCAGTATTTT.

This clone was observed once. The rearrangement links TRBV10-2 to TRBJ2-3; D unclear. The CDR3 length is 14 residues. CDR1 and CDR2 from the germline V gene are WSHSY and SAAADI. V dropped 5 bases and J dropped 5 bases, with 14 bases sitting between them. The CDR3 region is CASSTILGLDTQYF. CDR3 nucleotides: TGCGCCAGCAGTACGATATTGGGGTTAGATACGCAGTATTTT.

The rearrangement joins TRBV4-1 to TRBJ2-7, with 10 bases identical to TRBD1. After removal of 0 bases from V and 3 bases from J, the junction contained 8 bases not matched to a gene. CDR3 length: 17 amino acids. Germline loops: CDR1 MGHRA, CDR2 YSYEKL. The CDR3 loop is CASSQEGTGARIYEQYF. The CDR3 nucleotides read TGCGCCAGCAGCCAAGAAGGGACAGGGGCCCGGATCTACGAGCAGTACTTC.

V is TRBV28 and J is TRBJ1-5; the match to TRBD1 covers 7 bases. CDR1 and CDR2 (germline): MDHEN, SYDVKM. The CDR3 has 14 residues. With V trimmed by 6 bases and J by 6 bases, 8 bases remained unmatched. CDR3 sequence reads: CASSTDREIQPQHF. CDR3 DNA sequence: TGTGCCAGCAGCACAGACAGGGAAATTCAGCCCCAGCATTTT.